This TCR beta chain was captured in a study of prognosis after radiotherapy for stage I lung cancer. Whole-study context: Ages of the approximately 14 men and roughly six women ranged about 53 to 90 years, median roughly 76.

This CDR3 is built from 15 residues. V was pared by 3 bases and J by 0 bases, with 3 bases of the junction left unmatched. From germline, CDR1 is SGHVS and CDR2 FQNEAQ. This clonotype came up many times. TCR beta CDR3 was amplified from genomic DNA by two-round multiplex PCR. First-round PCR, the initial amplification, used primers specific to each TRBV and TRBJ gene. Universal primers primed the second round of PCR. From the multiplex PCR reads, TCRdb called clonotypes with MiXCR, one entry per CDR3 protein. The repertoire includes fewer than 20,000 distinct CDR3 sequences, around 44% of them detected once, and 30% to 40% sits in the top ten.

The TCR sequence derives from a donor over 45 with non-small cell lung cancer. The rearrangement uses TRBV7-8 and TRBJ2-3; 7 bases agree with TRBD1. The material was PBMCs, obtained before or after stereotactic body radiation therapy (not recorded which). The CDR3 loop is CASSFRQGSTDTQYF. The CDR3 bases are TGTGCCAGCAGCTTCCGACAGGGTAGCACAGATACGCAGTATTTT. Based on the CDR3 plus reference TRBV7-8 and TRBJ2-3, the full variable domain is GAGVSQSPRYKVAKRGQDVALRCDPISGHVSLFWYQQALGQGPEFLTYFQNEAQLDKSGLPSDRFFAERPEGSVSTLKIQRTQQEDSAVYLCASSFRQGSTDTQYFGPGTRLTVL.